This record looks at one TCR beta chain sequence and its context. This entry is derived from a study of blood T cell repertoires in COVID-19. In the original workflow: Reference gene primers were amplified, and this amplification served to estimate nucleated cell counts. This table comes from immunoSEQ multiplex PCR, and its TCRdb copy is limited to in-frame clones, with some not included. V and J calls and clone size are copied from that table; D and trimming were computed from the DNA. The sample comprises about 270,000 clones, around 91% of which are singletons, and over 2% rests with the top ten. This sequence originates from a woman between 18 and 29 years old who had recovered from COVID-19. Sequenced material: PBMCs or T cells enriched from blood (not recorded which).

The CDR3 nucleotides are TGCGCCAGCAGCTTGGAGGCGCGCGGTGTGGGTAATCAGCCCCAGCATTTT. Its translation: CASSLEARGVGNQPQHF. The chain couples TRBV5-1 to TRBJ1-5, with D uncertain. CDR3 length: 17 amino acids. CDR1 and CDR2 from the germline V gene are SGHRS and YFSETQ. The V gene lost 0 bases and the J gene lost 4 bases, with 17 bases spanning the gap. Drawing the rest from reference TRBV5-1 and TRBJ1-5, the complete variable domain is KAGVTQTPRYLIKTRGQQVTLSCSPISGHRSVSWYQQTPGQGLQFLFEYFSETQRNKGNFPGRFSGRQFSNSRSEMNVSTLELGDSALYLCASSLEARGVGNQPQHFGDGTRLSIL.